A single sample gave rise to the 12 T cell receptor beta chains below, sequenced in a study of Graves' ophthalmopathy and Graves' hyperthyroidism. As the template, RNA transcripts were used to amplify TCR beta CDR3 regions. A first-round RT-PCR used HTBI primers, followed by a second-round multiplex PCR. Each CDR3 protein is one row after TCRdb ran MiXCR on the multiplex PCR reads. The repertoire includes over 150,000 distinct CDR3 sequences, 37% of them detected once, and roughly 5.8% sits in the top ten. Source material: peripheral blood. The receptors here all came from a middle-aged woman with Graves' ophthalmopathy.

This clonotype was observed many times. The rearrangement links TRBV7-8 to TRBJ2-7, with D possibly matching TRBD2 (7 bases). Looked up from germline, CDR1 is SGHVS and CDR2 is FQNEAQ. CDR3 length: 16 amino acids. Between the trimmed V and J ends, which lost 6 bases and 2 bases, there was a span of 20 bases. This CDR3 is CASSPTAGANAYEQYF. Here the CDR3 DNA reads TGTGCCAGCAGTCCCACTGCGGGGGCCAACGCCTACGAGCAGTACTTC.

The chain is built from TRBV12-3 or TRBV12-4 and TRBJ2-7; maybe TRBD2 (6 bases). Between the trimmed V and J ends, which lost 6 bases and 6 bases, there was a span of 12 bases. The CDR3 has 12 residues. CDR3 sequence: CASREEGFEQYF. The CDR3 DNA reads TGTGCCAGCAGAGAGGAGGGATTCGAGCAGTACTTC.

The J gene is TRBJ1-1, the V gene TRBV12-3 or TRBV12-4; no reliable D call. This CDR3 region has 16 residues. With 2 bases removed from V and 3 bases from J, the gap between germline ends came to 16 bases. CDR3 nucleotide sequence: TGTGCCAGCAGTTTAATGGTCCGCAGTTGGGACACTGAAGCTTTCTTT. Translated: CASSLMVRSWDTEAFF.

This clonotype was counted ten times or more. V gene TRBV5-1 combines with J gene TRBJ1-5; the match to TRBD1 covers 10 bases. Germline trimming cut 4 bases from V and 6 bases from J; bases unmatched to any gene: 4. CDR3 length equals 14 residues. The germline V gene encodes CDR1 SGHRS and CDR2 YFSETQ. The CDR3 coding sequence is TGCGCCAGCAGCCCGGGGACAGGGGCTCAGCCCCAGCATTTT. This translates into CASSPGTGAQPQHF.

This clonotype was recorded at least ten times. The V call is TRBV7-3, the J call TRBJ1-6; D gene uncertain. The CDR3 is 13 amino acids. Germline assignment: CDR1 SGHTA and CDR2 FQGTGA. V lost 5 bases and J 8 bases, leaving 10 bases between the germline ends. The CDR3, as DNA: TGTGCCAGCAGCCCTGGAATGGATTCACCCCTCCACTTT. Encoded protein: CASSPGMDSPLHF.

This clonotype was counted only a few times. In DNA, the CDR3 is TGTGCCACCAGCAGAGATCGGCAAGCGGGAGCAGCAAGCCAAGAGACCCAGTACTTC. This translates into CATSRDRQAGAASQETQYF. The chain uses TRBV15 and TRBJ2-5; 8 bases are a match to TRBD2. CDR1 and CDR2 (germline): LNHNV, YYDKDF (reference sequence). The junction had 13 bases not matched to a gene; V was cut back by 0 bases and J by 1 base. The CDR3 has 19 residues.

The gene calls are TRBV6-1 and TRBJ1-1; D is unresolved. Trimming removed 5 bases at V and 13 bases at J, with 20 bases between. This CDR3 comprises 13 residues. Germline V gene lookup returns CDR1 MNHNS and CDR2 SASEGT. This chain's CDR3 is CASSTSEGFLGFF. In DNA, the CDR3 is TGTGCCAGCAGTACGTCAGAGGGTTTTCTTGGTTTCTTT.

In this sample, this clonotype turned up once. The CDR3 region is CASSPTRVTYEQYF. DNA of the CDR3: TGTGCCAGCAGTCCGACAAGGGTCACCTACGAGCAGTACTTC. The chain couples TRBV7-2 to TRBJ2-7; no clear D gene. Germline V gene sequence: CDR1 SGHTA, CDR2 FQGNSA. The CDR3 is 14 residues long. Trimming cost V 6 bases and J 2 bases, with 14 bases left between them.

The chain uses TRBV11-2 and TRBJ1-5, with D unclear. Germline-derived CDR1 and CDR2 are SGHAT and FQNNGV. V was pared by 0 bases and J by 1 base, with 7 bases between. The CDR3 extends over 15 amino acids. As DNA, the CDR3 is TGTGCCAGCAGCTTAGACTTCAGGAGCAATCAGCCCCAGCATTTT. Amino acids: CASSLDFRSNQPQHF.

Ten or more counts support this clonotype. The gene calls are TRBV6-2 or TRBV6-3 and TRBJ2-5, with a possible D match to TRBD1 (5 bases). There are 14 residues in the CDR3. V lost 4 bases and J 5 bases, leaving 14 bases between the germline ends. Germline CDR1 and CDR2: MNHEY and SVGEGT. CDR3 sequence reads: CASSSRTPEETQYF. The CDR3 DNA reads as TGTGCCAGCAGTTCCAGGACACCAGAGGAGACCCAGTACTTC.

This clonotype came up many times. V gene TRBV12-3 or TRBV12-4 combines with J gene TRBJ1-1; 11 nucleotides match TRBD1. V lost 7 bases to trimming and J lost 1 base; unmatched junction nucleotides: 5. The CDR3 has 15 amino acids. CDR3 sequence: CASTGQGARNTEAFF. CDR3 DNA: TGTGCCAGCACCGGACAGGGGGCTAGGAACACTGAAGCTTTCTTT.

This clonotype has a count of ten or more. The CDR3: CSVDLDGGDEQYF. DNA for the CDR3: TGCAGCGTTGATTTAGATGGCGGAGACGAGCAGTACTTC. The chain employs TRBV29-1 and TRBJ2-7; D is uncertain. Germline CDR1 is SQVTM and CDR2 is ANQGSEA. Trimming left V 3 bases short and J 5 bases short, with 14 bases between. CDR3 length equals 13 residues.